This T cell receptor beta chain was identified in a study of shared clonotypes between healthy human individuals (dated by TCRdb to 2018 to 2021). In terms of the full investigation: The cohort comprised a couple of women and a few men aged 18 to 49 years. For each donor, CD4 naive and CD4 memory were each run on three plates, CD8 naive on two plates, and CD8 memory on one plate. To estimate repertoire size and how much clonotypes are shared between individuals, the study performed deep sequencing of blood TCR repertoires from 4 to 6 healthy adults. Leukapheresis yielded between about 0.9 and 10 billion PBMCs per donor. To increase sequencing depth and limit assay-specific biases, TCR repertoire library preparation and sequencing were carried out by different laboratories using diverse techniques. The investigation overall reported the following: Larger estimated clonotype richness was generally found for naive subsets than for memory subsets. Incomplete sequencing was indicated by rarefaction of sorted-subset datasets, despite the large sequencing depth. Because the study included a small number of donors, the genetic and exposure-history diversity represented was limited. Clonotypes shared by all four sorted-subset donors showed higher generation probabilities than non-shared clonotypes. When four donors were compared, the shared fraction of clonotypes was about 5.2% for naive CD4, approximately 3.5% for naive CD8, 2% to 2.5% for memory CD4, and roughly 0.4% for memory CD8. Only blood was sampled, and tissue TCR repertoires likely differ from those in blood. Pairwise subsampling led to the expectation that sequencing depth would affect the degree of clonotype sharing among donors.

Using the deep immunoSEQ assay, multiplex PCR amplified TCR CDR3 regions from genomic DNA. Genomic DNA extracted from each cell subset was distributed evenly over all wells of several immunoSEQ 96-well plates, and each plate served as one replicate. For sorted subsets, each replicate PCR was loaded with about 200 ng genomic DNA, equivalent to 25,000 to 30,000 T cell genomes. Purified libraries were quantified with a Qubit 3.0 fluorometer, sized on a Bioanalyzer 2100, and re-quantified with the KAPA Library Quantification kit. Each immunoSEQ 96-well plate was sequenced on its own single-read 150-cycle Illumina NextSeq 550 flow cell. The authors' pipeline ran thus. Because the immunoSEQ output held only junctional sequences and lacked quality scores, the filtering could not match the filtering applied to full-length reads. To assign V/J genes and CDR3, sequences were annotated using PyIR, a Python wrapper for IgBLAST v1.9, with IMGT germline references. Reads were removed for weak V/J assignments (E-value above 1e-6), missing CDR3, stop codons, out-of-frame junctions, or ambiguous translated residues. V3J clonotypes were defined by identical inferred V gene, J gene, and CDR3 amino acid sequence. Percentage overlap between repertoires was calculated by dividing the number of shared unique clonotypes by the size of the smaller repertoire. RTK rarefaction, the Chao1 estimator, and Recon v2.1 estimates of unobserved clonotypes were used to assess repertoire richness. OLGA was used to compute generation probabilities for all TCRbeta clonotypes that the gDNA method yielded from several donors. Here the immuneACCESS table is served through TCRdb, limited to in-frame sequences with V and J called. Missing clones are a known gap in these copies; in checked studies unresolved V genes cover under half, and the rest lacks a known reason. The V and J calls and the clone size are those of that table, but D and trimming were determined from the DNA. The sample profile shows roughly 810,000 clones; approximately 96% of them were found once. The biggest ten clones account for 0.2% to 0.25% of the sample.

On this clone: Its cognate antigen has yet to be identified. No qualities accompany the bases; no much larger clone lies one base away.

CD8 naive samples were CD45RO-negative cells positively selected for CCR7, giving a CD45RA+CCR7+ population that excluded TemRA cells. Donors were healthy HIV-negative adults with no recently reported acute infections or vaccinations. Every donor was a Caucasian adult residing in Nashville, Tennessee, USA. Blood was collected by leukapheresis, and PBMCs were isolated by Ficoll-Histopaque density gradient centrifugation and then cryopreserved in liquid nitrogen vapor phase. Purity and quantity of every magnetically sorted T cell population were checked by analytical flow cytometry. Genomic DNA was isolated from each sorted fraction and quantified by UV absorbance on a Nanodrop 2000c. Taken from cysteine to phenylalanine, the CDR3 has 18 residues. Only the CDR3 DNA stays, 54 bases, in frame from base 1. Via the germline V gene, CDR1 is SNHLY and CDR2 FYNNEI. V is trimmed back by 6 bases and J by 3 bases, and the junction contains 12 bases that no gene match accounts for.

The receptor was isolated from a man under 40 in good health. The material sequenced was naive CD8+ T cells sorted from blood. What the cell subset or site label conveys for this sample: CD45RA+CCR7+. Rearrangement joined TRBV2 to TRBJ2-3; 13 central nucleotides agree with TRBD2. CDR3 reads: CASREILAGGPRTDTQYF. Read as DNA, the sequence is TGTGCCAGCAGGGAGATACTAGCGGGAGGGCCGAGGACAGATACGCAGTATTTT.